This record looks at one T cell receptor (beta chain) sequence and its context. There are 15 residues in the CDR3. Deletions cut 2 bases from V and 0 bases from J, with 8 bases between. CDR1 is WSHSY and CDR2 is SAAADI in the germline V gene. Some clones are missing from TCRdb's copy, which holds only in-frame ones; the method was immunoSEQ multiplex PCR. This table has 130,000 or so clones, approximately 87% appearing once. These data belong to a study of control samples from healthy donors and cancer patients. The sequence derives from a young man in good health. The sequencing sample was made of blood. The chain employs TRBV10-2 and TRBJ1-5, with D hard to call. DNA for the CDR3: TGCGCCAGCAGTGAGGGACCTTATAGCAATCAGCCCCAGCATTTT. It specifies CASSEGPYSNQPQHF.